The source of this T cell receptor beta chain is a study of shared clonotypes between healthy human individuals. CD45RO+ cells joined CCR7-negative CD45RA+ TemRA cells to form CD8 memory. Sorted-subset replicate PCR reactions were performed with approximately 200 ng DNA, corresponding to roughly 30,000 T cell genomes. Profiling relied on immunoSEQ multiplex PCR, and the TCRdb table lists in-frame clones only, not all of them. The sample lists 70,000 to 95,000 clones; 50% to 70% were seen once. The CDR3 is 16 amino acids. From germline, CDR1 is SGDLS and CDR2 YYNGEE. To note about this clone: A junction boundary mismatches the germline segment, possibly from a read error.

The clonotype originates from a man aged 25-45 years in good health. V usage is TRBV9 and J usage is TRBJ2-7; 9 bases map to TRBD2. The sample consisted of memory CD8+ T cells sorted from blood. Subset described: CD45RO+ cells pooled with CCR7-negative TemRA cells. The CDR3 region is CANSVNPGLATYEQYF. CDR3 DNA sequence: TGTGCCAACAGCGTAAATCCGGGACTAGCAACCTACGAGCAGTACTTC.